One T cell receptor (beta chain) is described in this entry. What it recognizes is unknown. Germline lookup yields CDR1 ENHRY and CDR2 SYGVKD. Trimming removed 8 bases from V and 0 bases from J, with 12 bases in between. CDR3 length: 14 residues. This entry is derived from a study of PD-1 blockade in classical Hodgkin lymphoma. Profiling relied on immunoSEQ multiplex PCR, and the TCRdb table lists in-frame clones only, not all of them. This sample carries fewer than 35,000 clones, 86% of them seen once, and the ten largest clones take 0.4% to 0.45%. Notes on the study in general: Baseline TCR diversity was reportedly lower in newly diagnosed patients than healthy donors.

Time point noted: cycle 4 day 1 (C4D1), after 5 to 7 weeks of nivolumab. No patient escaped relapse after autologous stem cell transplantation, and brentuximab vedotin exposure varied. From thawed PBMCs, CD4+ T cells were purified using magnetic negative selection. Patients' outcomes at their best amounted to complete response, partial response or progressive disease. The sample was CD4+ T cells from blood, taken before the fourth cycle of nivolumab. This chain links TRBV10-3 with TRBJ2-3; D is perhaps TRBD1 (6 bases). The TCR sequence derives from a human donor with classical Hodgkin lymphoma. CDR3 protein: CAISNRASTDTQYF. The CDR3 nucleotides read TGTGCCATCTCGAACAGGGCGAGCACAGATACGCAGTATTTT.